The clone carrying this T cell receptor (beta chain) was counted between two and nine times. Its antigen is unidentified. This entry belongs to a study of identical twins. Findings and limits, study-wide: It was out-of-frame TCR alpha sharing in monozygotic twins that models underestimated.

From the 5' RACE reads, TCRdb called clonotypes with MiXCR, one entry per CDR3 protein. This sample yields approximately 1.8 million distinct CDR3 sequences, of which roughly a third are seen a single time; about 0.27% belongs to the top ten. CDR3 length equals 15 residues. Trimming removed 5 bases from V and 4 bases from J, with 16 bases in between. Germline V gene sequence: CDR1 WSHSY, CDR2 SAAADI. The sample comprised cord blood. The source is a newborn girl in good health. J is TRBJ2-3 and V is TRBV10-2; tentative D call: TRBD2 (6 bases). The CDR3 loop is CASSPSVAGSDTQYF. The CDR3 coding sequence is TGCGCCAGCAGTCCTAGCGTCGCAGGATCAGATACGCAGTATTTT.